This T cell receptor beta chain appears in the sequencing data of a study of CD8+ T cells in alopecia areata. Regarding this clone: Its antigen is undetermined.

The study, taken as a whole, reports: In blood and scalp, many expanded lesional clones persisted during tofacitinib. The treated group had a single nonresponder, limiting CD8+ expansion-response conclusions.

Treatment of the sample: oral pan-JAK inhibitor, 5-10 mg twice daily. Germline CDR1 and CDR2: LNHDA and SQIVND (reference sequence). Trimming left V 10 bases short and J 1 base short, with 13 bases between. CDR3 length equals 14 residues. Extracted RNA was reverse transcribed, and the resulting cDNA served as sequencing template. The assay was immunoSEQ multiplex PCR, and TCRdb's table has in-frame clones only and misses some. The data contain about 180,000 clones, around 51% of them seen just once; the ten biggest clones take up roughly a tenth. The receptor was derived from a human donor with alopecia areata. Here the sequenced sample was CD8+ T cells sorted from blood, taken between weeks 51 and 52, from a patient treated with tofacitinib. The genes are TRBV19 and TRBJ2-2; D possibly corresponds to TRBD2 (5 bases). DNA of the CDR3: TGTGCCACCCTCTCCGGGGTGAACACCGGGGAGCTGTTTTTT. Amino acid sequence: CATLSGVNTGELFF. Full variable domain (outside the CDR3, taken from reference TRBV19 and TRBJ2-2): DGGITQSPKYLFRKEGQNVTLSCEQNLNHDAMYWYRQDPGQGLRLIYYSQIVNDFQKGDIAEGYSVSREKKESFPLTVTSAQKNPTAFYLCATLSGVNTGELFFGEGSRLTVL.